The 20 T cell receptor beta chains below come from one sample, sequenced in a study of tumor-infiltrating lymphocytes in glioblastoma multiforme (TCRdb year 2017). TCRdb shows the sequencer as Illumina HiSeq 2500. TCRB libraries were constructed from RNA through three rounds of nested multiplex PCR following a modified ARM-PCR protocol with multiple V-beta primers and a C-beta primer. Using fastp at Q25 and MiXCR, TCRdb reprocessed the public reads and kept productive beta chains. Identical CDR3 protein sequences are pooled into one entry, listed with their most common genes and DNA. For this sample the table gives approximately 12,000 distinct CDR3 sequences, of which 66% were detected only once. The biggest ten clones account for over 25% of the sample. Sequenced: brain tumor tissue. These receptor sequences come from a male donor with glioblastoma.

Notes on this clonotype: Relative to the germline gene, one junction end is altered; a read error may explain this. The J gene is TRBJ2-2, the V gene TRBV20-1, with D possibly TRBD2 on 5 matching bases. This CDR3 has 13 amino acids. Germline V gene sequence: CDR1 DFQATT, CDR2 SNEGSKA (reference sequence). This chain's CDR3 is CSAPGPNTGKLFF. The CDR3 DNA sequence: TGCAGTGCTCCCGGGCCAAACACCGGGAAGCTGTTTTTT.

This clonotype was counted between two and nine times. The junction departs from germline at one end; a sequencing error may be responsible. CDR3 amino acids: CASSMTGQGYEQYF. The CDR3 nucleotides are TGCGCCAGCAGTATGACGGGACAGGGCTACGAGCAGTACTTC. This rearrangement joins TRBV6-5 to TRBJ2-7, with 9 bases identical to TRBD1. This CDR3 is 14 amino acids long. Germline lookup yields CDR1 MNHEY and CDR2 SVGAGI.

About this clonotype: At one end the junction does not follow the germline gene, possibly because of a read error. The genes are TRBV12-3 or TRBV12-4 and TRBJ2-6; tentative D call: TRBD1 (6 bases). The CDR3 is 16 residues long. CDR3 protein: CASSPDSYSGVNALTF. CDR3 bases: TGTGCCAGCAGCCCGGACAGTTACTCTGGGGTCAACGCCCTGACTTTC.

The V gene is TRBV4-1, the J gene TRBJ1-2; D is ambiguous. The CDR3 extends over 13 amino acids. V gave up 1 base and J gave up 8 bases, with 11 bases separating them. CDR1 and CDR2 (germline): MGHRA, YSYEKL. The CDR3 here is CASSQGGNRGYTF. The CDR3 DNA follows: TGCGCCAGCAGCCAAGGGGGAAACCGGGGCTACACCTTC.

The chain recombines TRBV20-1 with TRBJ1-1; possibly TRBD1 for D (6 bases). Trimming shortened V by 0 bases and J by 0 bases, and 23 bases separated the two germline ends. The CDR3 is 19 residues long. The germline gives CDR1 DFQATT, CDR2 SNEGSKA (reference sequence). CDR3 in DNA: TGCAGTGCTAGAGACAGCGCCCCATCAGGGACACGCATGAACACTGAAGCTTTCTTT. Translated: CSARDSAPSGTRMNTEAFF.

On this clonotype: An end of the junction does not agree with germline; a read error may underlie this. This chain uses TRBV5-4 with TRBJ2-5; no reliable D call. This CDR3 has 15 residues. The germline gives CDR1 SGHNT, CDR2 YYREEE (reference sequence). The CDR3 region has the DNA TGTGTCAGCAGCTCAAGTACGGATGCCCAAGAGACCCAGTACTTC. Translation gives CVSSSSTDAQETQYF.

Details on this clonotype: One end of the junction does not line up with germline, which may come from a read error. V is TRBV4-1 and J is TRBJ2-5; 7 nucleotides line up with TRBD1. Looked up from germline, CDR1 is MGHRA and CDR2 is YSYEKL. The CDR3 runs to 15 residues. Written as DNA, the CDR3 is TGTGCCAGCAGCCAAGAAGACAGGGAACAGGAGACCCAGTACTTC. Residues: CASSQEDREQETQYF.

With respect to this clonotype: A junction boundary mismatches the germline segment, possibly from a read error. The chain combines TRBV4-1 with TRBJ1-4, with D uncertain. CDR1 is MGHRA and CDR2 is YSYEKL in the germline V gene. The CDR3 runs 15 residues. Here the CDR3 DNA reads TGCGCCAGCAGCCAAGACCCTGAAGGAGTGAAGAAACTCCTTTTT. Translated, it gives CASSQDPEGVKKLLF.

The V call is TRBV12-3 or TRBV12-4, the J call TRBJ2-7; 7 nucleotides agree with TRBD1. The CDR3 runs to 14 residues. The trim removed 4 bases at V and 3 bases at J, leaving 6 bases unmatched. CDR3 protein: CASSSSTGIYEQYF. CDR3 coding DNA: TGTGCCAGCAGTTCGTCGACAGGGATCTACGAGCAGTACTTC.

The chain links TRBV20-1 to TRBJ1-1; D remains unclear. CDR3 length: 11 amino acids. Looked up from germline, CDR1 is DFQATT and CDR2 is SNEGSKA (reference sequence). V gave up 1 base and J gave up 7 bases, with 7 bases separating them. In DNA, the CDR3 is TGCAGTGCTAGAGGTACGGTTGAAGCTTTCTTT. Its translation: CSARGTVEAFF.

About this clonotype: Mismatch with germline at one junction end may stem from a read error. The chain combines TRBV5-8 with TRBJ2-2, with D possibly being TRBD1 (5 bases). The length of the CDR3 is 14 residues. The V gene's germline CDR1 is SGHTS and CDR2 YDEGEE. The DNA for the CDR3 is TGTGTCAGCCACAGGACATTTAGCACCGGGGAGCTGTTTTTT. Residues: CVSHRTFSTGELFF.

The rearrangement joins TRBV11-2 to TRBJ2-2; TRBD2 matches 12 bases. The CDR3 has 19 amino acids. V lost 2 bases and J lost 1; bases outside the gene matches: 8. In germline, CDR1 is SGHAT, CDR2 FQNNGV. The CDR3 sequence is CASSLTTSGRGVNTGELFF. The CDR3, as DNA: TGTGCCAGCAGCTTAACGACTAGCGGGAGAGGTGTGAACACCGGGGAGCTGTTTTTT.

A remark on this clonotype: The conserved final phenylalanine or tryptophan is absent from the CDR3, which likely points to a read error. The chain couples TRBV5-8 to TRBJ2-1; 8 nucleotides match TRBD2. Germline V gene lookup returns CDR1 SGHTS and CDR2 YDEGEE. J was trimmed by 3 bases and V by 8 bases; bases with no gene match: 10. The CDR3 covers 15 residues. The DNA of the CDR3 is TGTGCCAGGAGCCCCCTCGCGGGAGGCTACAATGAGCAGTTCATC. Protein sequence: CARSPLAGGYNEQFI.

This clonotype has at least ten counts. V usage is TRBV28 and J usage is TRBJ2-1, with 9 bases matching TRBD2. V lost 8 bases, J lost 8 bases, and 13 bases stayed unmatched. The CDR3 spans 15 residues. Germline assignment: CDR1 MDHEN and CDR2 SYDVKM. CDR3: CASFPPSGNKYEQFF. The CDR3 nucleotides are TGTGCCAGCTTCCCCCCTAGCGGGAATAAATATGAGCAGTTCTTC.

The chain joins TRBV6-1 to TRBJ1-6, with D possibly TRBD1 on 5 matching bases. Germline V gives CDR1 MNHNS, CDR2 SASEGT. CDR3 length: 18 amino acids. V gave up 4 bases and J gave up 0 bases, with 16 bases separating them. This CDR3 reads CASSGVQGFSSYNSPLHF. The CDR3 nucleotides are TGTGCCAGCAGTGGGGTTCAGGGATTCAGCTCCTATAATTCACCCCTCCACTTT.

This clonotype ranks as medium-sized. V gene TRBV29-1 combines with J gene TRBJ2-2; TRBD1 agrees at 9 bases. The CDR3 is made up of 15 amino acids. Germline-derived CDR1 and CDR2 are SQVTM and ANQGSEA. The junction had 8 bases not matched to a gene; V was cut back by 5 bases and J by 4 bases. The CDR3 bases are TGCAGCGTTCTACAGGGGGCTGCGAGCACCGGGGAGCTGTTTTTT. It codes for CSVLQGAASTGELFF.

At least ten counts were recorded for this clonotype. The V gene is TRBV14, the J gene TRBJ2-7, with 8 bases matching TRBD1. V was pared by 6 bases and J by 0 bases, with 10 bases of the junction left unmatched. Germline V CDR1 and CDR2: SGHDN, FVKESK. The CDR3 extends over 16 amino acids. The CDR3 nucleotides read TGTGCCAGCAGTCGCTATTCAGGACAGGGCTCCTACGAGCAGTACTTC. Translated, it gives CASSRYSGQGSYEQYF.

Concerning this clonotype itself: The junction does not match germline at one end; this may be a read error. The chain combines TRBV20-1 with TRBJ2-7; possibly TRBD1 for D (5 bases). The CDR3 is made up of 14 amino acids. The germline V gene encodes CDR1 DFQATT and CDR2 SNEGSKA (reference sequence). In nucleotides, the CDR3 is TGCAGTGCTAAGTCCGGACATGCAACCTACGAGCAGTATTTC. Its protein is CSAKSGHATYEQYF.

The sample holds a few counts of this clonotype. The V gene is TRBV11-2, the J gene TRBJ2-7; 8 bases match TRBD1. The CDR3 covers 15 residues. V shed 1 base, J shed 1 base, and the junction held 3 bases outside the gene matches. Per the germline V gene, CDR1 is SGHAT and CDR2 is FQNNGV. The CDR3 loop is CASSLGTGSSYEQYF. CDR3 in DNA: TGTGCCAGCAGCTTAGGGACAGGGAGTTCCTACGAGCAGTACTTC.

On this clonotype itself: A read error may account for a junction end that differs from germline. The chain combines TRBV5-6 with TRBJ2-7, with D possibly TRBD2 on 6 matching bases. CDR3 length: 14 residues. CDR1 and CDR2 from the germline V gene are SGHDT and YYEEEE. The CDR3 nucleotides are TGCGCCAGCAGTTTGGGAGACGGGGGCTACGAGCAGTACTTC. Protein sequence: CASSLGDGGYEQYF.